This T cell receptor (beta chain) was sequenced for a study of T cell responses to AZD1222 COVID-19 vaccine. The germline V and J ends were trimmed by 1 base and 8 bases, with 11 bases remaining between them. Germline V gives CDR1 SEHNR, CDR2 FQNEAQ (reference sequence). This CDR3 contains 13 residues. Turning to this clone: The antigen is not known.

Study findings and constraints: In the spike-specific TCR repertoire, nearly half reportedly target unmutated variant regions. Recipients of AZD1222 seropositive at baseline numbered only 6 or 7. Spike-specific TCR breadth and depth went up after people got two AZD1222 doses. Spike-wide vaccine-associated CD4 TCRs dominated at 160-218 and 743-854.

Assay used: immunoSEQ multiplex PCR; TCRdb lists only in-frame clones, some missing. The top ten hold under 7% of the sample, which has more than 120,000 clones, around 90% seen once. V and J are TRBV7-9 and TRBJ1-2; D unclear. The clonotype originates from an adult who received the MenACWY meningococcal vaccine as a control. Material: peripheral blood, obtained 28 days after the second dose of the MenACWY control vaccine. This CDR3 reads CASSLVTRGGYTF. The CDR3 region has the DNA TGTGCCAGCAGCTTAGTAACCCGCGGGGGCTACACCTTC.